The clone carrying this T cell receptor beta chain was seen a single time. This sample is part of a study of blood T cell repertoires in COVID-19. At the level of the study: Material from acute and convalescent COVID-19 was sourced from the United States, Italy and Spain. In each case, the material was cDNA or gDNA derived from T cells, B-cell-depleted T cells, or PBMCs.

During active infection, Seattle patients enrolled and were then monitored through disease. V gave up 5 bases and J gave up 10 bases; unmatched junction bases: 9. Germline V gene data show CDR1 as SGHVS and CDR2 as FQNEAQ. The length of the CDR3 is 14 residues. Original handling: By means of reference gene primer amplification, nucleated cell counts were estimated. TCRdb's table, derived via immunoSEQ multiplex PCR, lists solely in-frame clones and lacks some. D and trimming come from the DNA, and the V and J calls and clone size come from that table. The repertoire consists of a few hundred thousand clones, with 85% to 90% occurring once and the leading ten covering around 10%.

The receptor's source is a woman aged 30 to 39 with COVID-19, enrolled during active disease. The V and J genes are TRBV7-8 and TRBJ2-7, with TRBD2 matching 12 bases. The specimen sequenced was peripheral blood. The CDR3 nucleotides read TGTGCCAGCAGCCCCGGGACTAGCGGGCAAGGCCAGTACTTC. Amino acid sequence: CASSPGTSGQGQYF.